This T cell receptor (beta chain) was documented in a study of graft-versus-host responses after intestinal transplantation. At the level of the study: In this cohort, recipients had multivisceral, liver-intestinal, or isolated intestinal transplants. The study gave all recipients anti-thymocyte globulin induction, then tacrolimus and steroids for three to four years. Overall study findings and caveats: GvH clones occurred in recipient marrow; some first appeared in ileum or blood. Early post-transplant falls in HvG clones accompanied the peak levels of circulating GvH clones.

This CDR3 has 16 residues. The V segment lost 0 bases and the J segment 5 bases; nucleotides outside the gene matches: 10. The V gene's germline CDR1 is SGHAT and CDR2 FQNNGV. About this clone itself: Its antigen is undetermined.

Clones were sequenced by immunoSEQ multiplex PCR, and TCRdb holds only the in-frame ones, with some missing. The table shows over 90,000 clones, with about nine tenths occurring only once. This sequence was found in a human donor who was the organ donor for an intestinal transplant. V gene TRBV11-2 combines with J gene TRBJ2-7; 7 bases fit TRBD1. Source: unstimulated CD4+ T cells sorted from spleen or lymph node cells, taken before transplant. The CDR3 DNA reads as TGTGCCAGCAGCTTAGATCCCGAGACAGGGTTCCACGAGCAGTACTTC. Protein: CASSLDPETGFHEQYF.